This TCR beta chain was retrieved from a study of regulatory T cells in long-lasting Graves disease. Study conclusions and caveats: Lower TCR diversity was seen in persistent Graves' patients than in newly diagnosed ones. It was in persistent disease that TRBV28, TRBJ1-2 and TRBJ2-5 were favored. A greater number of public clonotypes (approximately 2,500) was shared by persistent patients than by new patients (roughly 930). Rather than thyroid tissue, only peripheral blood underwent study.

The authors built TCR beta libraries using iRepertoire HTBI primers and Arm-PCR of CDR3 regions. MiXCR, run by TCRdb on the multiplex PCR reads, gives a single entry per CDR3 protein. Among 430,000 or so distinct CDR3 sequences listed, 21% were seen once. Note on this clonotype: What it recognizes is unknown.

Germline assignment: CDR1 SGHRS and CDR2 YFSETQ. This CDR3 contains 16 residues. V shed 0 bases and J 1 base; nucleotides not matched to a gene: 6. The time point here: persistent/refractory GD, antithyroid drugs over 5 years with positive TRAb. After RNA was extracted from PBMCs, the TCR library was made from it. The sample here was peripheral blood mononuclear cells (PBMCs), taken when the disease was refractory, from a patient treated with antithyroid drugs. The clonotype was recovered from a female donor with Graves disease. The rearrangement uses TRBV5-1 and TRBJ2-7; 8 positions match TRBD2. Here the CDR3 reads CASSLAGGEGSYEQYF. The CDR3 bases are TGCGCCAGCAGCTTGGCCGGGGGGGAGGGATCCTACGAGCAGTACTTC.